Below are 3 T cell receptor beta chains sequenced from a single sample in a study of blood T cell repertoires in COVID-19. Some clones are missing from TCRdb's copy, which holds only in-frame ones; the method was immunoSEQ multiplex PCR. Of about 410,000 clones detected, roughly 87% appear once; the ten largest clones hold more than 0.55%. Sequences were obtained from PBMCs or T cells enriched from blood (not recorded which). The receptor set was obtained from a man aged 18 to 30 who had recovered from COVID-19.

The chain combines TRBV9 with TRBJ2-1; the D gene is possibly TRBD2 (6 bases). Trimming shortened V by 3 bases and J by 7 bases, and 17 bases separated the two germline ends. Germline CDR1 SGDLS, CDR2 YYNGEE. The CDR3 is 15 residues long. As DNA, the CDR3 is TGTGCCAGCAGCGGGAGGGATCCCCCGGGAAATGAGCAGTTCTTC. It encodes CASSGRDPPGNEQFF.

J is TRBJ1-2 and V is TRBV19, with D tentatively TRBD1 (5 bases). The CDR3 length is 16 residues. Trimming stripped 2 bases from V and 2 bases from J, with 15 bases between. The germline gives CDR1 LNHDA, CDR2 SQIVND (reference sequence). The CDR3 nucleotides are TGTGCCAGTAGTATAAGGTCCGCCAGGGTGAACTATGGCTACACCTTC. This codes for CASSIRSARVNYGYTF.

Worth noting for this clone: The same CDR3 also results from other DNA sequences found in this sample. The chain joins TRBV6-5 to TRBJ1-5; tentatively, D is TRBD1 (6 bases). Trimming left V 6 bases short and J 4 bases short, with 10 bases between. The germline CDR1 and CDR2 sequences are MNHEY and SVGAGI. The CDR3 totals 13 residues. CDR3: CASSRTENQPQHF. CDR3 in DNA: TGTGCCAGCAGCCGGACAGAGAATCAGCCCCAGCATTTT.